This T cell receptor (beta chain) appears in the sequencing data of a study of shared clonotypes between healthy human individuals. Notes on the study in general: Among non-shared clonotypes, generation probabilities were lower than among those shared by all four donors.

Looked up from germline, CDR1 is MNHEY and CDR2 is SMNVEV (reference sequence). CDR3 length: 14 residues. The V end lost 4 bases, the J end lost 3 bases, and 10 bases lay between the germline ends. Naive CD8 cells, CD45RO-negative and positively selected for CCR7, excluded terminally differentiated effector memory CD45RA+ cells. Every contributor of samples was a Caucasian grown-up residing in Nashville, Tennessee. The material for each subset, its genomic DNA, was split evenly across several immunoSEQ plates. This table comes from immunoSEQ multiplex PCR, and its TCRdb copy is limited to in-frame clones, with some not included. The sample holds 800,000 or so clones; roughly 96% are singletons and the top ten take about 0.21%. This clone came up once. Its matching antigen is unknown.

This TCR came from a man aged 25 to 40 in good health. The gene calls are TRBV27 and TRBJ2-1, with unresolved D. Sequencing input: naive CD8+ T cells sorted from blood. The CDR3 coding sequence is TGTGCCAGCAGTTATATGGCAGACTACAATGAGCAGTTCTTC. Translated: CASSYMADYNEQFF.